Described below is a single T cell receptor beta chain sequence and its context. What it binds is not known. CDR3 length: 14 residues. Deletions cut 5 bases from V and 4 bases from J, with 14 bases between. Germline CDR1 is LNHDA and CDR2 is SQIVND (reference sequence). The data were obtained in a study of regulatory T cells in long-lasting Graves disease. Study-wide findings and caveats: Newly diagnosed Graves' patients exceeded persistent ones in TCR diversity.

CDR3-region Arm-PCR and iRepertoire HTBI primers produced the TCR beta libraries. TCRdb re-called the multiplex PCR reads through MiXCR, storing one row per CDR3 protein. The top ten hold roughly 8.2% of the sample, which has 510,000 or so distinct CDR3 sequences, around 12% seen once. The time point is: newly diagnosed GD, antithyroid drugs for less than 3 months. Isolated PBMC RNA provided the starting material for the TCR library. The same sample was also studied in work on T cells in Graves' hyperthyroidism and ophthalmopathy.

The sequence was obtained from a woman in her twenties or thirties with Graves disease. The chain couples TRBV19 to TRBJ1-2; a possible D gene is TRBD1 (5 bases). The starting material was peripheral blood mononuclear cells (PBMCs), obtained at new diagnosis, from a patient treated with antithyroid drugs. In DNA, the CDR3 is TGTGCCAGTAGTTCCAGGGCCGGATTCTATGGCTACACCTTC. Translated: CASSSRAGFYGYTF.